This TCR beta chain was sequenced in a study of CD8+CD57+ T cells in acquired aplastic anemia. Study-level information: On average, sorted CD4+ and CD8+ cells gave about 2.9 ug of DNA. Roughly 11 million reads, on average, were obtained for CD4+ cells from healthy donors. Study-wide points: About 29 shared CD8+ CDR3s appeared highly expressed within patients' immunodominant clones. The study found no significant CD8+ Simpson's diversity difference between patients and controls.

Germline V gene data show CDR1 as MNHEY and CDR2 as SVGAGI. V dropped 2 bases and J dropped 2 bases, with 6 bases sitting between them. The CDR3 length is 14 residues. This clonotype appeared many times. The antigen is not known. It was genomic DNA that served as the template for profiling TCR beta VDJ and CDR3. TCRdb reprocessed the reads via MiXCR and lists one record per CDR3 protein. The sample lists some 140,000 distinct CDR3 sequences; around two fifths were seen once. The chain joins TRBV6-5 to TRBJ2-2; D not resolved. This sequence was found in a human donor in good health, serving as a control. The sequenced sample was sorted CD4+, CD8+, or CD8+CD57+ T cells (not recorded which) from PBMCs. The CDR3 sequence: CASSYKANTGELFF. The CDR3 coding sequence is TGTGCCAGCAGTTACAAGGCTAACACCGGGGAGCTGTTTTTT.